This T cell receptor beta chain originates from a study of technical replicates of blood from a few donors. The CDR3 length is 14 residues. The data were produced by immunoSEQ multiplex PCR, yet TCRdb's version contains in-frame clones alone and is incomplete. The profile shows 80,000 to 95,000 clones, 90% to 96% of them singletons. J is TRBJ2-7 and V is TRBV21-1; TRBD2 is the table's D call and was not checked against the DNA. TRBV21-1 corresponds to a pseudogene. This TCR derives from a human donor in good health. The sample was T cells isolated from PBMCs. CDR3 DNA: TGTGCCAGTGATTGGGGGACTCAAGTCTACGAGCAGTACTTC. Its translation: CASDWGTQVYEQYF.